These 8 T cell receptor beta chains were sequenced from one sample in a study of blood T cell repertoires in COVID-19. Method: immunoSEQ multiplex PCR; TCRdb's copy keeps in-frame clones and lacks some. The data contain around 190,000 clones, about 85% of them singletons. The sample consisted of peripheral blood. Receptor source: a woman aged 35 to 49 with COVID-19, enrolled during active disease.

The chain combines TRBV24-1 with TRBJ2-5; 11 nucleotides line up with TRBD2. CDR1 is KGHDR and CDR2 is SFDVKD in the germline V gene. J was trimmed by 1 base and V by 2 bases; bases with no gene match: 2. This CDR3 region has 16 residues. Here the CDR3 reads CATSDSGTSGQETQYF. The CDR3, as DNA: TGTGCCACCAGTGATTCCGGGACTAGCGGCCAAGAGACCCAGTACTTC.

This chain links TRBV5-4 with TRBJ2-4, with 10 bases matching TRBD1. CDR3 length: 15 residues. CDR1 SGHNT and CDR2 YYREEE come from the germline V gene (reference sequence). V shed 0 bases and J 9 bases; nucleotides not matched to a gene: 6. The CDR3 DNA reads TGTGCCAGCAGCTTGGGGGGGACAGGGGCAACCATTCAGTACTTC. Its translation: CASSLGGTGATIQYF. Based on the CDR3 plus reference TRBV5-4 and TRBJ2-4, the full variable domain is ETGVTQSPTHLIKTRGQQVTLRCSSQSGHNTVSWYQQALGQGPQFIFQYYREEENGRGNFPPRFSGLQFPNYSSELNVNALELDDSALYLCASSLGGTGATIQYFGAGTRLSVL.

This rearrangement joins TRBV7-3 to TRBJ2-5; possibly TRBD2 for D (6 bases). Trimming took off 5 bases at V and 3 bases at J, with 13 bases between the two ends. Germline V gives CDR1 SGHTA, CDR2 FQGTGA. The CDR3 totals 14 residues. The CDR3, as DNA: TGTGCCAGCAGCCCTCTGGGGGGAAAAGAGACCCAGTACTTC. Translated, it gives CASSPLGGKETQYF. Combining the CDR3 with reference TRBV7-3 and TRBJ2-5 gives the whole variable domain GAGVSQTPSNKVTEKGKYVELRCDPISGHTALYWYRQSLGQGPEFLIYFQGTGAADDSGLPNDRFFAVRPEGSVSTLKIQRTERGDSAVYLCASSPLGGKETQYFGPGTRLLVL.

The V call is TRBV7-6, the J call TRBJ1-2; D perhaps matches TRBD1 (6 bases). V was pared by 1 base and J by 3 bases, with 9 bases between. The germline CDR1 and CDR2 sequences are SGHVS and FNYEAQ. The CDR3 contains 14 residues. CDR3 nucleotides: TGTGCCAGCAGCTTAGAGCAGGGGCACTATGGCTACACCTTC. Translating it yields CASSLEQGHYGYTF.

The V and J genes are TRBV10-3 and TRBJ1-1, with a tentative D call TRBD1 (6 bases). The germline gives CDR1 ENHRY, CDR2 SYGVKD. The CDR3 is 15 amino acids. Trimming removed 3 bases from V and 1 base from J, with 12 bases in between. CDR3 sequence (DNA): TGTGCCATCAGTGACCAGGGGTCGCAGAACACTGAAGCTTTCTTT. Its translation: CAISDQGSQNTEAFF.

The V call is TRBV6-5, the J call TRBJ2-1; 14 bases map to TRBD2. Losses at the gene ends were 6 bases for V and 6 bases for J; bases not matched to a gene: 4. The CDR3 totals 15 residues. Germline CDR1 reads MNHEY; CDR2 reads SVGAGI. In nucleotides, the CDR3 is TGTGCCAGCAGACAAGGACTAGCGGGGGGCAATGAGCAGTTCTTC. This sequence encodes CASRQGLAGGNEQFF.

The chain links TRBV19 to TRBJ2-6; a possible D gene is TRBD2 (6 bases). With 5 bases removed from V and 1 base from J, the gap between germline ends came to 18 bases. The CDR3 has 18 residues. Per the germline V gene, CDR1 is LNHDA and CDR2 is SQIVND (reference sequence). The CDR3 nucleotides are TGTGCCAGTAGTGCCGCGGGACTTATAAAATCTGGGGCCAACGTCCTGACTTTC. This sequence encodes CASSAAGLIKSGANVLTF. Drawing the rest from reference TRBV19 and TRBJ2-6, the complete variable domain is DGGITQSPKYLFRKEGQNVTLSCEQNLNHDAMYWYRQDPGQGLRLIYYSQIVNDFQKGDIAEGYSVSREKKESFPLTVTSAQKNPTAFYLCASSAAGLIKSGANVLTFGAGSRLTVL.

This chain connects TRBV5-1 to TRBJ1-2; TRBD1 is a possible D gene (5 bases). The V gene lost 4 bases and the J gene lost 3 bases, with 13 bases spanning the gap. This CDR3 has 14 residues. Germline lookup yields CDR1 SGHRS and CDR2 YFSETQ. DNA for the CDR3: TGCGCCAGCAGCCCCTCGACAGATTACTATGGCTACACCTTC. Its protein product is CASSPSTDYYGYTF.